The rows below give T cell receptor beta chains drawn from one sample of a study of shared clonotypes between healthy human individuals. Profiling relied on immunoSEQ multiplex PCR, and the TCRdb table lists in-frame clones only, not all of them. Here the sample spans more than 850,000 clones, around three quarters being singletons. The sequenced material came from memory CD4+ T cells from PBMCs. These receptors were taken from a man aged 18 to 29 in good health. Some clones in this sample may be carry-over from other donors' samples. The CDR3 runs from the conserved cysteine through the conserved F or W. Fields, in order: CDR3 protein, CDR3 DNA, V gene, J gene, clone size, D gene. D genes are given only for firm matches. Not all rows give a size; the values are once, few, many and, for expanded clones, a class.

CDR3: CASSPGLAEYNEQFF
DNA: TGTGCCAGCAGCCCCGGACTAGCGGAGTACAATGAGCAGTTCTTC
V: TRBV7-3
J: TRBJ2-1
size: NA
D: TRBD2

CDR3: CASSFLAGTKNIQYF
DNA: TGTGCCAGCAGTTTTCTAGCGGGGACCAAAAACATTCAGTACTTC
V: TRBV27
J: TRBJ2-4
size: NA
D: TRBD2

CDR3: CASIRTGKSYEQYF
DNA: TGTGCCAGCATACGGACAGGGAAGTCCTACGAGCAGTACTTC
V: TRBV28
J: TRBJ2-7
size: NA
D: TRBD1

CDR3: CRATGPIYGYTF
DNA: TGCCGTGCCACCGGGCCAATCTATGGCTACACCTTC
V: TRBV27
J: TRBJ1-2
size: NA
D: NA

CDR3: CASLMEQADYGYTF
DNA: TGTGCCAGCCTTATGGAGCAGGCGGACTATGGCTACACCTTC
V: TRBV28
J: TRBJ1-2
size: once
D: NA

CDR3: CASSQEPRKGNTDTQYF
DNA: TGTGCCAGCAGCCAAGAACCGAGGAAGGGCAACACAGATACGCAGTATTTT
V: TRBV14
J: TRBJ2-3
size: NA
D: NA

CDR3: CASSLVAGADTQYF
DNA: TGTGCCAGCAGCTTAGTGGCTGGCGCAGATACGCAGTATTTT
V: TRBV11-2
J: TRBJ2-3
size: NA
D: NA

CDR3: CASSGDRSGTEAFF
DNA: TGTGCCAGCAGCGGAGACAGGTCAGGCACTGAAGCTTTCTTT
V: TRBV9
J: TRBJ1-1
size: few
D: NA

CDR3: CASSLDGHYQPQHF
DNA: TGCGCCAGCAGCTTGGATGGGCATTATCAGCCCCAGCATTTT
V: TRBV5-1
J: TRBJ1-5
size: NA
D: NA

CDR3: CASSSLGSSYNEQFF
DNA: TGTGCCAGCAGCTCCCTAGGGAGCTCCTACAATGAGCAGTTCTTC
V: TRBV9
J: TRBJ2-1
size: NA
D: NA

CDR3: CASSPTDSGANVLTF
DNA: TGCGCCAGCAGCCCCACCGACTCTGGGGCCAACGTCCTGACTTTC
V: TRBV5-1
J: TRBJ2-6
size: many
D: NA

CDR3: CATSRGGGGSGVQYF
DNA: TGTGCCACCAGCAGAGGGGGCGGAGGCTCGGGAGTGCAGTACTTC
V: TRBV15
J: TRBJ2-7
size: NA
D: NA

CDR3: CASIYSLGLAGYNEQFF
DNA: TGTGCCAGCATCTACAGTCTGGGACTAGCGGGATACAATGAGCAGTTCTTC
V: TRBV28
J: TRBJ2-1
size: few
D: TRBD2

CDR3: CASSLLSGRAIDTQYF
DNA: TGCGCCAGCAGCCTCCTTAGCGGGAGGGCCATAGATACGCAGTATTTT
V: TRBV5-1
J: TRBJ2-3
size: NA
D: TRBD2

CDR3: CASGLGLAGGANVLTF
DNA: TGTGCCAGCGGACTTGGACTAGCGGGTGGGGCCAACGTCCTGACTTTC
V: TRBV2
J: TRBJ2-6
size: few
D: TRBD2

CDR3: CASTRESGGELFF
DNA: TGTGCCAGCACACGGGAGTCGGGCGGGGAGCTGTTTTTT
V: TRBV2
J: TRBJ2-2
size: few
D: NA

CDR3: CARGTGEYGYTF
DNA: TGTGCCAGAGGGACAGGGGAATATGGCTACACCTTC
V: TRBV6-4
J: TRBJ1-2
size: NA
D: TRBD1

CDR3: CASSARGLAGGETQYF
DNA: TGTGCCAGCAGCGCACGGGGACTAGCGGGAGGAGAGACCCAGTACTTC
V: TRBV9
J: TRBJ2-5
size: few
D: TRBD2

CDR3: CASSDTSGSTDTQYF
DNA: TGCGCCAGCAGCGACACTAGCGGGAGCACAGATACGCAGTATTTT
V: TRBV5-1
J: TRBJ2-3
size: NA
D: TRBD2

CDR3: CASSGWQTVAKNIQYF
DNA: TGTGCCAGCAGTGGGTGGCAGACAGTAGCCAAAAACATTCAGTACTTC
V: TRBV2
J: TRBJ2-4
size: NA
D: NA

CDR3: CAWSQGQGANEKLFF
DNA: TGTGCCTGGAGTCAGGGTCAGGGGGCGAATGAAAAACTGTTTTTT
V: TRBV30
J: TRBJ1-4
size: NA
D: TRBD1

CDR3: CATSGTVNTEAFF
DNA: TGCGCTACTAGCGGGACGGTGAACACTGAAGCTTTCTTT
V: TRBV4-1
J: TRBJ1-1
size: few
D: NA

CDR3: CASSRDRPYEQYF
DNA: TGCGCCAGCAGCCGGGACCGGCCCTACGAGCAGTACTTC
V: TRBV5-1
J: TRBJ2-7
size: NA
D: NA

CDR3: CATRWGLSPNYGYTF
DNA: TGTGCCACCAGGTGGGGTCTCTCACCTAACTATGGCTACACCTTC
V: TRBV19
J: TRBJ1-2
size: NA
D: NA

CDR3: CASLTEGGYEQYF
DNA: TGTGCCAGTTTAACCGAGGGTGGGTACGAGCAGTACTTC
V: TRBV6-6
J: TRBJ2-7
size: NA
D: NA

CDR3: CASSYRQGTNEKLFF
DNA: TGTGCCAGCAGCTACCGACAGGGGACTAATGAAAAACTGTTTTTT
V: TRBV11-2
J: TRBJ1-4
size: NA
D: TRBD1

CDR3: CASSLFSGANVLTF
DNA: TGTGCCAGCAGTTTGTTCTCTGGGGCCAACGTCCTGACTTTC
V: TRBV28
J: TRBJ2-6
size: NA
D: NA

CDR3: CASSSSRIYGYTF
DNA: TGTGCCAGCAGTTCGTCCAGGATATATGGCTACACCTTC
V: TRBV28
J: TRBJ1-2
size: NA
D: NA

CDR3: CASSEEGHRNTEAFF
DNA: TGTGCCAGCAGTGAAGAGGGACACCGGAACACTGAAGCTTTCTTT
V: TRBV2
J: TRBJ1-1
size: NA
D: NA

CDR3: CASSTGTGLNTEAFF
DNA: TGTGCCAGCTCAACAGGGACGGGTTTGAACACTGAAGCTTTCTTT
V: TRBV18
J: TRBJ1-1
size: NA
D: NA

CDR3: CASSKQGVLADEQFF
DNA: TGTGCCAGCAGTAAACAGGGGGTACTAGCCGACGAGCAGTTCTTC
V: TRBV6-1
J: TRBJ2-1
size: NA
D: TRBD1

CDR3: CASRDRPGQGTDTQYF
DNA: TGTGCCAGCAGAGACAGACCGGGACAGGGAACAGATACGCAGTATTTT
V: TRBV6-4
J: TRBJ2-3
size: NA
D: TRBD1

CDR3: CASSAGQIQETQYF
DNA: TGCGCCAGCAGCGCGGGACAGATACAAGAGACCCAGTACTTC
V: TRBV5-1
J: TRBJ2-5
size: NA
D: NA

CDR3: CASSLRTGTDLGYTF
DNA: TGTGCCAGCTCACTTCGGACAGGGACGGATTTAGGCTACACCTTC
V: TRBV18
J: TRBJ1-2
size: NA
D: TRBD1

CDR3: CASSRISVSSYNEQFF
DNA: TGTGCCAGCAGCCGAATTAGCGTTAGCTCCTACAATGAGCAGTTCTTC
V: TRBV5-4
J: TRBJ2-1
size: NA
D: NA

CDR3: CAGSRQAYGYTF
DNA: TGTGCCGGAAGCAGACAGGCCTATGGCTACACCTTC
V: TRBV7-9
J: TRBJ1-2
size: once
D: NA

CDR3: CASSPSSVEQFF
DNA: TGTGCCAGCAGCCCGAGTTCTGTGGAGCAGTTCTTC
V: TRBV5-6
J: TRBJ2-1
size: NA
D: NA

CDR3: CASSFRQAHISYGYTF
DNA: TGTGCCAGCAGCTTCCGACAGGCCCATATCAGCTATGGCTACACCTTC
V: TRBV7-2
J: TRBJ1-2
size: NA
D: NA

CDR3: CASSYKLSYEQYF
DNA: TGTGCCAGCAGTTACAAGCTCTCCTACGAGCAGTACTTC
V: TRBV6-5
J: TRBJ2-7
size: NA
D: NA

CDR3: CASSLAVPPYTF
DNA: TGTGCCAGCAGCTTGGCCGTCCCCCCCTACACCTTC
V: TRBV4-2
J: TRBJ1-2
size: NA
D: NA

CDR3: CASSLGVRRSQETQYF
DNA: TGTGCCAGCAGCTTAGGGGTTAGGAGATCTCAAGAGACCCAGTACTTC
V: TRBV7-9
J: TRBJ2-5
size: few
D: NA

CDR3: CASSSLRGEQFF
DNA: TGTGCCAGCAGTTCCCTTAGGGGCGAGCAGTTCTTC
V: TRBV28
J: TRBJ2-1
size: once
D: NA

CDR3: CASSPPGRDTEAFF
DNA: TGTGCCAGCTCACCACCCGGACGGGACACTGAAGCTTTCTTT
V: TRBV18
J: TRBJ1-1
size: NA
D: NA

CDR3: CASRDRVYEQYF
DNA: TGTGCCAGCCGGGACAGGGTCTACGAGCAGTACTTC
V: TRBV6-6
J: TRBJ2-7
size: once
D: TRBD1

CDR3: CASSLDLTEQFF
DNA: TGTGCCAGCAGCTTAGATCTGACAGAGCAGTTCTTC
V: TRBV11-3
J: TRBJ2-1
size: NA
D: NA

CDR3: CASSAEDRGRGYTF
DNA: TGTGCCAGCAGCGCGGAGGACAGGGGGCGCGGCTACACCTTC
V: TRBV5-6
J: TRBJ1-2
size: NA
D: TRBD1

CDR3: CASSPSMAAGANVLTF
DNA: TGTGCCAGCTCACCAAGTATGGCAGCTGGGGCCAACGTCCTGACTTTC
V: TRBV18
J: TRBJ2-6
size: NA
D: NA

CDR3: CASSLVDDTGELFF
DNA: TGTGCCAGCAGCCTCGTCGACGATACCGGGGAGCTGTTTTTT
V: TRBV5-8
J: TRBJ2-2
size: NA
D: NA

CDR3: CASSHKLTSLTDTQYF
DNA: TGTGCCAGCTCACATAAACTAACGAGCCTTACAGATACGCAGTATTTT
V: TRBV18
J: TRBJ2-3
size: NA
D: NA

CDR3: CASSHELAGVNEQYF
DNA: TGCGCCAGCAGCCACGAACTAGCGGGAGTAAACGAGCAGTACTTC
V: TRBV4-1
J: TRBJ2-7
size: NA
D: TRBD2

CDR3: CASSPPPGGGYNEQFF
DNA: TGTGCCAGCTCACCACCCCCGGGCGGGGGGTACAATGAGCAGTTCTTC
V: TRBV18
J: TRBJ2-1
size: NA
D: TRBD2

CDR3: CATSKGLAVGREQFF
DNA: TGTGCCACCAGCAAGGGACTAGCGGTGGGGCGTGAGCAGTTCTTC
V: TRBV15
J: TRBJ2-1
size: NA
D: TRBD2

CDR3: CASTWTRGTGELFF
DNA: TGTGCCAGCACTTGGACTAGGGGCACCGGGGAGCTGTTTTTT
V: TRBV11-2
J: TRBJ2-2
size: NA
D: TRBD2

CDR3: CASPRGAAYEQYF
DNA: TGTGCCAGCCCACGGGGTGCCGCCTACGAGCAGTACTTC
V: TRBV6-4
J: TRBJ2-7
size: NA
D: NA

CDR3: CSVEGQGAYNEQFF
DNA: TGCAGCGTTGAAGGGCAGGGGGCATACAATGAGCAGTTCTTC
V: TRBV29-1
J: TRBJ2-1
size: once
D: TRBD1

CDR3: CASSSPGLAGGTAYEQYF
DNA: TGCGCCAGCAGCTCCCCGGGACTAGCGGGAGGAACGGCCTACGAGCAGTACTTC
V: TRBV5-1
J: TRBJ2-7
size: NA
D: TRBD2

CDR3: CASSRTRYEQYF
DNA: TGTGCCAGCAGCCGTACTAGATACGAGCAGTACTTC
V: TRBV28
J: TRBJ2-7
size: NA
D: NA

CDR3: CAISSSPGLAGAADTQYF
DNA: TGTGCCATCAGTTCATCCCCTGGACTAGCGGGAGCCGCAGATACGCAGTATTTT
V: TRBV10-3
J: TRBJ2-3
size: NA
D: TRBD2

CDR3: CASSPGRDTYGYTF
DNA: TGTGCCAGCAGCCCCGGACGGGATACCTATGGCTACACCTTC
V: TRBV13
J: TRBJ1-2
size: NA
D: NA